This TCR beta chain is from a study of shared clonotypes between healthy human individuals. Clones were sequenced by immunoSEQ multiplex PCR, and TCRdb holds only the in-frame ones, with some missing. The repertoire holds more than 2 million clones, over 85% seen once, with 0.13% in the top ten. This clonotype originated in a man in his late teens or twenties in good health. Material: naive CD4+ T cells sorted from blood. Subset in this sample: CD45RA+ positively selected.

The CDR3 is CASSASLTLAGNEQFF. The CDR3, as DNA: TGTGCCAGCAGTGCAAGCTTGACGCTAGCGGGAAATGAGCAGTTCTTC. The V gene is TRBV2, the J gene TRBJ2-1; TRBD2 aligns across 9 bases. This CDR3 contains 16 residues. Germline loops: CDR1 SNHLY, CDR2 FYNNEI. J lost 7 bases, V lost 4 bases, and 11 bases had no gene match.